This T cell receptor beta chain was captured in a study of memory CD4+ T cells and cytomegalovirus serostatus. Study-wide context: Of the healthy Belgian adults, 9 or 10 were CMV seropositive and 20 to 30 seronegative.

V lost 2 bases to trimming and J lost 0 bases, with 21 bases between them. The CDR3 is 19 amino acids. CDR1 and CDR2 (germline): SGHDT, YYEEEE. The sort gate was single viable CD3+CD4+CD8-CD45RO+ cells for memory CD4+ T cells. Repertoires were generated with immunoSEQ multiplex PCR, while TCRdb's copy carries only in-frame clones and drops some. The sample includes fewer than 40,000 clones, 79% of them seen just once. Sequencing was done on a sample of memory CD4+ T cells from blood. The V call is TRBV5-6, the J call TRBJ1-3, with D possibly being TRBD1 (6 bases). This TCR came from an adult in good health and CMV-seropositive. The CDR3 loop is CASSFLGGRSPISGNTIYF. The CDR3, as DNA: TGTGCCAGCAGCTTTTTAGGGGGGCGATCCCCAATCTCTGGAAACACCATATATTTT.